The 31 T cell receptor beta chains reported below all come from one sample, sequenced in a study of blood T cell repertoires in COVID-19. Libraries were prepared by immunoSEQ multiplex PCR; TCRdb keeps only in-frame clonotypes and omits some of them. The sample yields 140,000 to 150,000 clones, around 78% seen once. Sequencing used peripheral blood. These receptors all come from a woman aged 55-69 years with acute or convalescent COVID-19.

This clone was detected once. The chain uses TRBV27 and TRBJ1-1; D ambiguous. V lost 6 bases to trimming and J lost 5 bases, with 10 bases between them. The CDR3 sequence is 12 residues long. CDR1 is MNHEY, CDR2 SMNVEV, per germline (reference sequence). The chain's CDR3 is CASSSGLTEAFF. CDR3 nucleotides: TGTGCCAGCAGCTCCGGGTTGACTGAAGCTTTCTTT.

The chain combines TRBV11-2 with TRBJ1-2; D gene ambiguous. Germline V lookup: CDR1 SGHAT, CDR2 FQNNGV. CDR3 length: 13 amino acids. V lost 2 bases and J 6 bases, leaving 10 bases between the germline ends. The CDR3 sequence is CASSLLIHHGYTF. The CDR3 DNA follows: TGTGCCAGCAGCTTATTGATACACCATGGCTACACCTTC.

The rearrangement joins TRBV7-2 to TRBJ2-7; 8 bases are shared with TRBD1. With V trimmed by 3 bases and J by 4 bases, 2 bases remained unmatched. This CDR3 region has 13 residues. Germline-derived CDR1 and CDR2 are SGHTA and FQGNSA. CDR3 residues: CASSLNRGYEQYF. DNA of the CDR3: TGTGCCAGCAGCTTGAACAGGGGGTACGAGCAGTACTTC. The whole variable domain, filled in from reference TRBV7-2 and TRBJ2-7, reads GAGVSQSPSNKVTEKGKDVELRCDPISGHTALYWYRQSLGQGLEFLIYFQGNSAPDKSGLPSDRFSAERTGGSVSTLTIQRTQQEDSAVYLCASSLNRGYEQYFGPGTRLTVT.

The chain has TRBV4-1 and TRBJ2-7; 10 nucleotides agree with TRBD2. Trimming at V came to 1 base and at J to 7 bases, leaving 10 bases not matched to a gene. Germline CDR1 MGHRA, CDR2 YSYEKL. The CDR3 has 16 amino acids. This CDR3 is CASSQALLAGVQEQYF. The CDR3 region has the DNA TGCGCCAGCAGCCAAGCCCTCCTAGCGGGAGTACAGGAGCAGTACTTC.

This clone was counted a single time. J is TRBJ2-1 and V is TRBV11-2, with 12 nucleotides matching TRBD2. CDR3 length: 15 residues. The V and J ends lost 2 bases and 9 bases, in that order; junction bases with no gene match: 5. Germline V gene sequence: CDR1 SGHAT, CDR2 FQNNGV. The CDR3 bases are TGTGCCAGCAGCTTACTAGCGGGAGGGCTGGGTGAGCAGTTCTTC. It encodes CASSLLAGGLGEQFF.

The chain uses TRBV7-8 and TRBJ2-7; 7 bases map to TRBD1. The germline CDR1 and CDR2 sequences are SGHVS and FQNEAQ. The CDR3 is 14 residues long. V shed 5 bases and J 3 bases; nucleotides not matched to a gene: 7. The DNA for the CDR3 is TGTGCCAGCAGCCCGACAGGGAAAGGCTACGAGCAGTACTTC. Translation gives CASSPTGKGYEQYF.

The rearrangement uses TRBV10-2 and TRBJ2-7; D is perhaps TRBD1 (5 bases). CDR3 length: 12 amino acids. Trimming pared 7 bases from V and 5 bases from J, leaving 12 bases between. From germline, CDR1 is WSHSY and CDR2 SAAADI. In DNA, the CDR3 is TGCGCCAGCATCGGGCAGGGCCACGAGCAGTACTTC. Its translation is CASIGQGHEQYF.

The V and J genes are TRBV5-1 and TRBJ2-4, with 15 nucleotides matching TRBD2. This CDR3 comprises 20 residues. V shed 1 base, J shed 0 bases, and the junction held 8 bases outside the gene matches. The V gene's germline CDR1 is SGHRS and CDR2 YFSETQ. CDR3: CASSLQWTSGRAGAKNIQYF. The CDR3 DNA is TGCGCCAGCAGCTTGCAATGGACTAGCGGGAGGGCCGGAGCCAAAAACATTCAGTACTTC.

The genes are TRBV7-8 and TRBJ2-1, with D possibly being TRBD1 (6 bases). This CDR3 is built from 14 residues. V was trimmed by 1 base and J by 11 bases, leaving 15 bases between them. Germline V gene sequence: CDR1 SGHVS, CDR2 FQNEAQ. The CDR3 sequence is CASSLGLRGTQQFF. The DNA of the CDR3 is TGTGCCAGCAGCTTAGGGCTTAGGGGGACCCAGCAGTTCTTC.

This chain connects TRBV5-1 to TRBJ2-1; 7 bases agree with TRBD2. Germline V gives CDR1 SGHRS, CDR2 YFSETQ. The CDR3 loop spans 16 amino acids. The V and J ends lost 0 bases and 6 bases, in that order; junction bases with no gene match: 9. The chain's CDR3 is CASSLVVGAGSNEQFF. In nucleotides, the CDR3 is TGCGCCAGCAGCTTGGTTGTCGGAGCGGGAAGCAATGAGCAGTTCTTC.

This clone was seen a few times. The chain uses TRBV14 and TRBJ2-2; the D gene is possibly TRBD2 (6 bases). Looked up from germline, CDR1 is SGHDN and CDR2 is FVKESK. The CDR3 length is 13 residues. Trimming took off 6 bases at V and 5 bases at J, with 10 bases between the two ends. CDR3: CASRVGGTGELFF. The DNA of the CDR3 is TGTGCCAGCAGAGTTGGAGGGACCGGGGAGCTGTTTTTT.

The rearrangement uses TRBV6-6 and TRBJ2-7; TRBD1 matches at 7 bases. Germline CDR1 is MNHNY and CDR2 is SVGAGI (reference sequence). V gave up 6 bases and J gave up 2 bases; unmatched junction bases: 7. This CDR3 is 14 amino acids long. This CDR3 is CASRHAGTAYEQYF. DNA of the CDR3: TGTGCCAGCAGACACGCCGGGACAGCCTACGAGCAGTACTTC.

V gene TRBV11-2 combines with J gene TRBJ1-1, with D unresolved. From germline, CDR1 is SGHAT and CDR2 FQNNGV. Trimming removed 0 bases from V and 3 bases from J, with 5 bases in between. This CDR3 is 13 amino acids long. CDR3 nucleotides: TGTGCCAGCAGCTTAGATAGCTACACTGAAGCTTTCTTT. It translates to CASSLDSYTEAFF.

This chain links TRBV7-8 with TRBJ2-7, with D possibly matching TRBD2 (5 bases). V lost 1 base and J 1 base, leaving 20 bases between the germline ends. CDR1 is SGHVS and CDR2 is FQNEAQ in the germline V gene. The CDR3 is made up of 18 amino acids. CDR3 in amino acids: CASSLDLSAEWESYEQYF. For the CDR3, the DNA is TGTGCCAGCAGCTTAGATTTGTCGGCGGAGTGGGAGTCCTACGAGCAGTACTTC.

The V call is TRBV20-1, the J call TRBJ2-1; D is ambiguous. V was trimmed by 1 base and J by 10 bases, leaving 8 bases between them. The CDR3 extends over 11 amino acids. From germline, CDR1 is DFQATT and CDR2 SNEGSKA (reference sequence). The CDR3, as DNA: TGCAGTGCTAGAGCAGTGTGGGAGCAGTTCTTC. It translates to CSARAVWEQFF.

For this clone: One end of the junction does not line up with germline, which may come from a read error. This rearrangement joins TRBV20-1 to TRBJ1-1; D is unresolved. Germline V gives CDR1 DFQATT, CDR2 SNEGSKA (reference sequence). The CDR3 is 8 residues long. CDR3 nucleotides: TGCAGTGCTAGGCGTTACGGTTTT. It yields the protein CSARRYGF.

This clone was observed many times. J is TRBJ2-5 and V is TRBV7-8, with D perhaps TRBD1 (5 bases). This CDR3 has 14 amino acids. Germline V gene lookup returns CDR1 SGHVS and CDR2 FQNEAQ. Trimming removed 6 bases from V and 6 bases from J, with 17 bases in between. CDR3 region: CASSLRGVGQTQYF. CDR3 DNA: TGTGCCAGCAGTTTAAGGGGTGTGGGGCAGACCCAGTACTTC.

This clone was counted only a few times. The genes are TRBV5-6 and TRBJ2-7, with TRBD1 matching over 8 bases. The V segment lost 6 bases and the J segment 5 bases; nucleotides outside the gene matches: 10. Germline lookup yields CDR1 SGHDT and CDR2 YYEEEE. The CDR3 is made up of 14 amino acids. In DNA, the CDR3 is TGTGCCAGCAACCAGGGGGCAGGAGGGCACGAGCAGTACTTC. This sequence encodes CASNQGAGGHEQYF.

The V gene is TRBV2, the J gene TRBJ2-1; TRBD2 matches at 9 bases. The CDR3 has 16 residues. The V segment lost 0 bases and the J segment 5 bases; nucleotides outside the gene matches: 5. Germline V gene data show CDR1 as SNHLY and CDR2 as FYNNEI. CDR3 nucleotide sequence: TGTGCCAGCAGTGAAGCACCGGGACTAGCTAACAATGAGCAGTTCTTC. Its translation is CASSEAPGLANNEQFF.

This clone was counted a few times. The chain uses TRBV5-4 and TRBJ2-3; D ambiguous. Trimming left V 2 bases short and J 3 bases short, with 7 bases between. Germline lookup yields CDR1 SGHNT and CDR2 YYREEE (reference sequence). This CDR3 comprises 13 residues. In DNA form, the CDR3 reads TGTGCCAGCAGCTTTAGTGCGACAGATACGCAGTATTTT. Protein product: CASSFSATDTQYF.

The chain combines TRBV5-1 with TRBJ2-5; D is unclear. Trimming cost V 4 bases and J 3 bases, with 4 bases left between them. The CDR3 totals 11 residues. Germline V gene sequence: CDR1 SGHRS, CDR2 YFSETQ. The CDR3 loop is CASSLEETQYF. CDR3 bases: TGCGCCAGCAGCCTCGAAGAGACCCAGTACTTC.

This chain links TRBV6-5 with TRBJ1-1; D ambiguous. The CDR3 contains 12 residues. Trimming took off 6 bases at V and 7 bases at J, with 12 bases between the two ends. Germline assignment: CDR1 MNHEY and CDR2 SVGAGI. DNA of the CDR3: TGTGCCAGCAGCAAAACTACAAGTGAAGCTTTCTTT. This codes for CASSKTTSEAFF.

The chain recombines TRBV30 with TRBJ1-3; no reliable D call. The germline V gene encodes CDR1 GTSNPN and CDR2 SVGIG (reference sequence). This CDR3 comprises 13 residues. V was cut by 2 bases and J by 4 bases, with 9 bases left in between. The DNA of the CDR3 is TGTGCCTGGAGTACTTCGCGGGGAAACACCATATATTTT. Residues: CAWSTSRGNTIYF.

The chain carries TRBV27 and TRBJ2-2; 8 nucleotides align to TRBD1. The germline gives CDR1 MNHEY, CDR2 SMNVEV (reference sequence). The V gene end was trimmed by 6 bases and the J gene end by 6 bases; junction bases not matched to a gene: 6. This CDR3 region has 14 residues. The CDR3 protein is CASRWNRGSGELFF. CDR3 sequence (DNA): TGTGCCAGCAGGTGGAACAGGGGGTCCGGGGAGCTGTTTTTT.

The rearrangement joins TRBV30 to TRBJ2-1; no reliable D call. CDR1 and CDR2 from the germline V gene are GTSNPN and SVGIG (reference sequence). This CDR3 is 10 amino acids long. Trimming cost V 5 bases and J 5 bases, with 4 bases left between them. The CDR3 loop is CAWSNNEQFF. In DNA form, the CDR3 reads TGTGCCTGGTCTAACAATGAGCAGTTCTTC.

This chain connects TRBV11-2 to TRBJ2-7; a weak D match, TRBD1 (5 bases). V was cut by 0 bases and J by 3 bases, with 9 bases left in between. Germline V lookup: CDR1 SGHAT, CDR2 FQNNGV. The CDR3 sequence is 14 residues long. The CDR3 here is CASSLEGPDYEQYF. The CDR3 DNA follows: TGTGCCAGCAGCTTAGAGGGGCCAGACTACGAGCAGTACTTC.

The rearrangement links TRBV10-3 to TRBJ1-2; D remains ambiguous. The CDR3 runs to 11 residues. CDR1 is ENHRY and CDR2 is SYGVKD in the germline V gene. Trimming removed 2 bases at V and 7 bases at J, with 5 bases between. CDR3 in amino acids: CAISEVLGYTF. Written as DNA, the CDR3 is TGTGCCATCAGTGAGGTTCTTGGCTACACCTTC.

The CDR3 here is CASSLGGGAGYEQYF. The DNA of the CDR3 is TGTGCCAGCAGTTTAGGGGGGGGAGCAGGCTACGAGCAGTACTTC. The chain has TRBV27 and TRBJ2-7; 7 nucleotides match TRBD2. CDR3 size: 15 residues. The junction had 7 bases not matched to a gene; V was cut back by 2 bases and J by 3 bases. Germline loops: CDR1 MNHEY, CDR2 SMNVEV (reference sequence).

Written as DNA, the CDR3 is TGCGCCAGCAGCACCGACCAGGGGTTTGACTCTTCGTATTTT. Translation gives CASSTDQGFDSSYF. The V gene is TRBV5-1, the J gene TRBJ2-3; D is possibly TRBD1 (6 bases). This CDR3 spans 14 amino acids. The V end lost 4 bases, the J end lost 14 bases, and 23 bases lay between the germline ends. The V gene's germline CDR1 is SGHRS and CDR2 YFSETQ. Combining the CDR3 with reference TRBV5-1 and TRBJ2-3 gives the whole variable domain KAGVTQTPRYLIKTRGQQVTLSCSPISGHRSVSWYQQTPGQGLQFLFEYFSETQRNKGNFPGRFSGRQFSNSRSEMNVSTLELGDSALYLCASSTDQGFDSSYFGPGTRLTVL.

The V and J genes are TRBV7-9 and TRBJ2-1, with 16 bases matching TRBD2. The CDR3 has 15 residues. V was clipped by 5 bases and J by 11 bases; unmatched bases: 6. CDR1 is SEHNR and CDR2 is FQNEAQ in the germline V gene (reference sequence). For the CDR3, the DNA is TGTGCCAGCAGCCCGCAGGGACTAGCGGGAGGGAAGCAGTTCTTC. Residues: CASSPQGLAGGKQFF.

The chain is built from TRBV5-1 and TRBJ1-3; TRBD1 is a possible D gene (5 bases). CDR3 length: 15 residues. V was cut by 0 bases and J by 6 bases, with 13 bases left in between. Per the germline V gene, CDR1 is SGHRS and CDR2 is YFSETQ. The CDR3 loop is CASSLGQFVENTIYF. The CDR3 bases are TGCGCCAGCAGCTTGGGACAGTTTGTGGAAAACACCATATATTTT.